The 20 T cell receptor beta chains given below trace back to one sample, sequenced in a study of regulatory T cells in long-lasting Graves disease. Time point denoted: persistent/refractory GD, antithyroid drugs over 5 years with positive TRAb. PBMC RNA was the source of the TCR library. iRepertoire HTBI primers and Arm-PCR of CDR3 regions built TCR beta libraries. TCRdb re-called the multiplex PCR reads through MiXCR, storing one row per CDR3 protein. The sample records roughly 360,000 distinct CDR3 sequences, about 23% being singletons. Here the sequenced sample was peripheral blood mononuclear cells (PBMCs), taken when the disease was refractory, from a patient treated with antithyroid drugs. These TCRs come from a middle-aged woman with Graves disease.

The chain employs TRBV7-2 and TRBJ2-3; tentatively, D is TRBD1 or TRBD2 (5 bases each). Trimming pared 3 bases from V and 6 bases from J, leaving 16 bases between. The CDR3 runs to 15 residues. CDR1 SGHTA and CDR2 FQGNSA come from the germline V gene. CDR3 region: CASSFDGSGPDTQYF. The CDR3 bases are TGTGCCAGCAGCTTCGATGGATCGGGGCCGGATACGCAGTATTTT. Supplemented by reference TRBV7-2 and TRBJ2-3, the full variable domain reads GAGVSQSPSNKVTEKGKDVELRCDPISGHTALYWYRQSLGQGLEFLIYFQGNSAPDKSGLPSDRFSAERTGGSVSTLTIQRTQQEDSAVYLCASSFDGSGPDTQYFGPGTRLTVL.

The chain is built from TRBV2 and TRBJ2-1; TRBD1 matches 7 bases. The ends lost 6 bases at V and 10 bases at J; junction bases unmatched: 12. This CDR3 region has 14 residues. Germline values: CDR1 SNHLY, CDR2 FYNNEI. This CDR3 reads CASRLQGFRYEQFF. For the CDR3, the DNA is TGTGCCAGCAGGTTACAGGGGTTTCGCTACGAGCAGTTCTTC.

This clonotype was detected many times. This chain joins TRBV27 and TRBJ1-2, with TRBD1 matching 7 bases. Trimming at V came to 5 bases and at J to 7 bases, leaving 10 bases not matched to a gene. The V gene's germline CDR1 is MNHEY and CDR2 SMNVEV (reference sequence). The CDR3 length is 14 residues. CDR3 nucleotides: TGTGCCAGCAGTCTCTCACAGGGGTCGGCTGGCTACACCTTC. It translates to CASSLSQGSAGYTF.

The sample holds many counts of this clonotype. This rearrangement joins TRBV11-2 to TRBJ2-2; D gene unclear. Germline CDR1 reads SGHAT; CDR2 reads FQNNGV. The CDR3 has 16 residues. Trimming cost V 5 bases and J 6 bases, with 19 bases left between them. The chain's CDR3 is CASSPGPVRDSGELFF. The CDR3, as DNA: TGTGCCAGCAGCCCGGGTCCGGTCCGCGATTCCGGGGAGCTGTTTTTT.

This clonotype was seen a few times. The J gene is TRBJ1-1, the V gene TRBV5-1; 7 positions match TRBD1. Germline CDR1 reads SGHRS; CDR2 reads YFSETQ. V shed 2 bases, J shed 8 bases, and the junction held 12 bases outside the gene matches. The CDR3 contains 15 residues. The CDR3 sequence is CASSFGTALGGEAFF. CDR3 in DNA: TGCGCCAGCAGCTTCGGGACAGCACTTGGTGGGGAAGCTTTCTTT.

This clonotype was recorded many times. The gene calls are TRBV27 and TRBJ2-7; D not resolved. The ends were cut back, 2 bases at V and 2 bases at J, with 10 bases in the middle. CDR1 and CDR2 from the germline V gene are MNHEY and SMNVEV (reference sequence). The CDR3 totals 14 residues. The CDR3 is CASSLRLPAYEQYF. The CDR3, as DNA: TGTGCCAGCAGTTTAAGACTCCCCGCCTACGAGCAGTACTTC.

This CDR3 reads CASSDVNMNSPLHF. CDR3 nucleotides: TGTGCCAGCTCGGATGTAAACATGAATTCACCCCTCCACTTT. The chain couples TRBV18 to TRBJ1-6; D remains ambiguous. The CDR3 loop spans 14 amino acids. Germline CDR1 and CDR2: KGHSH and LQKENI. V was shortened by 6 bases and J by 7 bases, with 13 bases between the two germline ends.

This clonotype was seen only a few times. The chain joins TRBV10-2 to TRBJ2-5; 11 nucleotides agree with TRBD2. The germline CDR1 and CDR2 sequences are WSHSY and SAAADI. V lost 8 bases to trimming and J lost 0 bases; unmatched junction nucleotides: 11. The CDR3 length is 17 residues. CDR3 nucleotides: TGCGCCAGCCAACGACTAGCGGGGACGCCGTACCAAGAGACCCAGTACTTC. Translated: CASQRLAGTPYQETQYF.

There are many counts of this clonotype. The chain carries TRBV12-3 or TRBV12-4 and TRBJ2-2, with D possibly being TRBD1 (6 bases). The CDR3 sequence is 14 residues long. Trimming took 6 bases from V and 3 from J, leaving 11 bases between them. The DNA of the CDR3 is TGTGCCAGCAGCGCTAACAGGGACACCGGGGAGCTGTTTTTT. This codes for CASSANRDTGELFF.

J is TRBJ2-7 and V is TRBV28; TRBD2 agrees at 11 bases. After removal of 7 bases from V and 3 bases from J, the junction contained 11 bases not matched to a gene. The germline V gene encodes CDR1 MDHEN and CDR2 SYDVKM. This CDR3 has 16 residues. CDR3 bases: TGTGCCAGCACTGGACTAGCGGGTCCCTACGACTACGAGCAGTACTTC. Its protein product is CASTGLAGPYDYEQYF. Using reference TRBV28 and TRBJ2-7 for the parts outside the CDR3, the full variable domain is DVKVTQSSRYLVKRTGEKVFLECVQDMDHENMFWYRQDPGLGLRLIYFSYDVKMKEKGDIPEGYSVSREKKERFSLILESASTNQTSMYLCASTGLAGPYDYEQYFGPGTRLTVT.

The table lists this clonotype with a few counts. V is TRBV7-9 and J is TRBJ2-2; D is unresolved. This CDR3 comprises 11 residues. V lost 8 bases, J lost 6 bases, and 7 bases lay in between. Germline values: CDR1 SEHNR, CDR2 FQNEAQ (reference sequence). The CDR3 region is CASLGAGELFF. DNA for the CDR3: TGTGCCAGCCTTGGCGCCGGGGAGCTGTTTTTT.

This chain links TRBV25-1 with TRBJ2-2, with D maybe TRBD1 (5 bases). The CDR3 totals 15 residues. CDR1 MGHDK and CDR2 SYGVNS come from the germline V gene. V shed 2 bases and J shed 5 bases, with 12 bases lying between them. The CDR3 DNA reads TGTGCCAGCAGTGAAATGAGCAAGGGGACCGGGGAGCTGTTTTTT. The encoded protein is CASSEMSKGTGELFF.

This clonotype has only a few counts. V is TRBV5-4 and J is TRBJ1-4, with 8 bases fitting TRBD1. In germline, CDR1 is SGHNT, CDR2 YYREEE (reference sequence). The trim removed 1 base at V and 7 bases at J, leaving 9 bases unmatched. The CDR3 consists of 16 residues. The CDR3 sequence is CASSLQGAPPPEKLFF. Here the CDR3 DNA reads TGTGCCAGCAGCTTGCAGGGGGCTCCACCGCCTGAAAAACTGTTTTTT.

The J gene is TRBJ2-3, the V gene TRBV12-3 or TRBV12-4, with 12 bases fitting TRBD2. After removal of 3 bases from V and 6 bases from J, the junction contained 7 bases not matched to a gene. The CDR3 is 16 amino acids. Here the CDR3 DNA reads TGTGCCAGCAGTTTCCGGACTAGCGGGACATGGGATACGCAGTATTTT. As protein: CASSFRTSGTWDTQYF.

This clonotype was picked up many times. The rearrangement links TRBV29-1 to TRBJ1-1; no firm D call. V shed 8 bases and J shed 1 base, with 14 bases lying between them. Germline CDR1 and CDR2: SQVTM and ANQGSEA. CDR3 length: 13 residues. The DNA for the CDR3 is TGCAGCCCTACGGACTTCGGGAACACTGAAGCTTTCTTT. Translation: CSPTDFGNTEAFF.

This clonotype was detected ten times or more. J is TRBJ2-7 and V is TRBV10-3; D possibly corresponds to TRBD1 (6 bases). Trimming pared 6 bases from V and 5 bases from J, leaving 14 bases between. CDR3 length equals 13 residues. Germline lookup yields CDR1 ENHRY and CDR2 SYGVKD. DNA for the CDR3: TGTGCCATCAGCGAATACTCAGGGGACGAGCAGTACTTC. Translation gives CAISEYSGDEQYF.

This clonotype showed up many times. V and J are TRBV28 and TRBJ1-5; D is unresolved. Germline values: CDR1 MDHEN, CDR2 SYDVKM. The CDR3 length is 14 residues. The V end was cut by 11 bases, the J end by 0 bases, with 14 bases between. The CDR3 region has the DNA TGTGCCCTAAAGGACGGCGATAGCAATCAGCCCCAGCATTTT. Protein sequence: CALKDGDSNQPQHF.

The J gene is TRBJ2-4, the V gene TRBV11-1; TRBD2 matches at 13 bases. The better agreement between TRBJ2-1 and the DNA end casts doubt on the J call. Germline CDR1 SGHAT, CDR2 FQDESV (reference sequence). The CDR3 spans 16 residues. The CDR3 DNA follows: TGTGCCAGCAGCTCCTCCGGGACTAGCGGGATGGGTGAGCAGTTCTTC. Encoded protein: CASSSSGTSGMGEQFF.

This clonotype has ten or more counts. The V and J genes are TRBV12-3 or TRBV12-4 and TRBJ2-3; D is perhaps TRBD2 (5 bases). The CDR3 is 16 residues long. V dropped 4 bases and J dropped 1 base, with 15 bases sitting between them. The CDR3 DNA sequence: TGTGCCAGCAGTTCGAGGGAGAGCGATGGCACAGATACGCAGTATTTT. Amino acids: CASSSRESDGTDTQYF.

The V call is TRBV16, the J call TRBJ1-4; D possibly corresponds to TRBD1 (5 bases). V lost 0 bases, J lost 11 bases, and 10 bases lay in between. This CDR3 spans 13 amino acids. CDR1 and CDR2 from the germline V gene are KGHSY and FQNENV. The CDR3 spells CASSQSPGRKLFF. DNA for the CDR3: TGTGCCAGCAGCCAATCCCCAGGGAGGAAACTGTTTTTT.